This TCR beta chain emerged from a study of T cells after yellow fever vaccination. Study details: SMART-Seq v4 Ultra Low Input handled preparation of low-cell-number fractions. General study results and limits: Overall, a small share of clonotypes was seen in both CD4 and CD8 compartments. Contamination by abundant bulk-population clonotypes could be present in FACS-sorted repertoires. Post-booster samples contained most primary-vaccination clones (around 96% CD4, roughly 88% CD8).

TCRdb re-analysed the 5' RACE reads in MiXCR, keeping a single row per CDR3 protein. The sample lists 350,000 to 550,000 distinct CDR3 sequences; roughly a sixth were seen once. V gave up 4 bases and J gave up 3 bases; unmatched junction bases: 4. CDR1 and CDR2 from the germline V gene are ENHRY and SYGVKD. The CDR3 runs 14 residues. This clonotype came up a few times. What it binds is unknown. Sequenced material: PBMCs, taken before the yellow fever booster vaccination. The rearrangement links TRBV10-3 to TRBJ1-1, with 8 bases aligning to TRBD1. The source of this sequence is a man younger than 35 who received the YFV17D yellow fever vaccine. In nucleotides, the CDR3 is TGTGCCATCAGTGTATGGGGACAGGACACTGAAGCTTTCTTT. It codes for CAISVWGQDTEAFF.